The 20 T cell receptor beta chains given below trace back to one sample, sequenced in a study of technical replicates of blood from a handful of donors. Assay used: immunoSEQ multiplex PCR; TCRdb lists only in-frame clones, some missing. Found here are 85,000 to 100,000 clones, approximately 94% of them singletons; the top ten hold over 0.2%. The sequencing sample was made of T cells isolated from PBMCs. The receptor set was obtained from a human donor in good health.

The genes are TRBV5-1 and TRBJ2-1, with 9 bases fitting TRBD2. V shed 6 bases, J shed 4 bases, and the junction held 17 bases outside the gene matches. This CDR3 has 18 amino acids. CDR1 is SGHRS, CDR2 YFSETQ, per germline. DNA for the CDR3: TGCGCCAGCACCCGGGGGGGCGGGAGGGCTTCCTCTTACAATGAGCAGTTCTTC. Translated, it gives CASTRGGGRASSYNEQFF.

The chain carries TRBV5-1 and TRBJ1-2, with 7 bases aligning to TRBD1. The CDR3 runs 15 residues. The V gene's germline CDR1 is SGHRS and CDR2 YFSETQ. Trimming cost V 0 bases and J 10 bases; bases outside gene matches: 12. The CDR3 is CASSLVPATGEIYTF. The CDR3 DNA sequence: TGCGCCAGCAGCTTGGTACCGGCCACAGGGGAAATCTACACCTTC.

This rearrangement joins TRBV28 to TRBJ2-5, with 9 bases aligning to TRBD2. From germline, CDR1 is MDHEN and CDR2 SYDVKM. Losses at the gene ends were 3 bases for V and 5 bases for J; bases not matched to a gene: 1. The CDR3 length is 13 residues. CDR3 bases: TGTGCCAGCAGTTTCGCGGGGGGGGAGACCCAGTACTTC. Encoded protein: CASSFAGGETQYF.

V and J are TRBV21-1 and TRBJ1-2; TRBD1 reflects the table's D call only, with no check against the DNA. TRBV21-1 is described as a pseudogene. The CDR3 is 15 amino acids. The DNA for the CDR3 is TGTGCCAGCAGCAAAGAAAGGGGAACTAACTATGGCTACACCTTC. Its protein product is CASSKERGTNYGYTF.

CDR3 DNA: TGTGCCAGCTCACGGGTACAGGGTGAAAAACTGTTTTTT. This sequence encodes CASSRVQGEKLFF. This chain uses TRBV18 with TRBJ1-4; D may be TRBD1 (6 bases). The CDR3 runs 13 residues. CDR1 is KGHSH, CDR2 LQKENI, per germline. The V end lost 4 bases, the J end lost 7 bases, and 10 bases lay between the germline ends.

The V gene is TRBV11-2, the J gene TRBJ2-1, with 8 bases fitting TRBD2. The germline CDR1 and CDR2 sequences are SGHAT and FQNNGV. V shed 0 bases and J 3 bases; nucleotides not matched to a gene: 7. This CDR3 region has 17 residues. DNA for the CDR3: TGTGCCAGCAGCTTAGATTCGGGACTAGTTGGCTACAATGAGCAGTTCTTC. Encoded protein: CASSLDSGLVGYNEQFF.

This chain joins TRBV6-5 and TRBJ2-1, with TRBD2 as a possible D gene (5 bases). This CDR3 region has 14 residues. CDR1 and CDR2 (germline): MNHEY, SVGAGI. V gave up 6 bases and J gave up 5 bases, with 14 bases separating them. In nucleotides, the CDR3 is TGTGCCAGCAGGTACGGTACACTAGACAATGAGCAGTTCTTC. Protein: CASRYGTLDNEQFF.

The rearrangement links TRBV29-1 to TRBJ2-3; no firm D call. CDR3 length: 11 amino acids. CDR1 and CDR2 from the germline V gene are SQVTM and ANQGSEA. The CDR3 loop reads CTTTHRDTQYF. The CDR3 region has the DNA TGCACCACCACCCATCGGGATACGCAGTATTTT.

This chain links TRBV7-9 with TRBJ1-2; TRBD1 matches at 7 bases. The CDR3 extends over 14 amino acids. Germline lookup yields CDR1 SEHNR and CDR2 FQNEAQ (reference sequence). V dropped 4 bases and J dropped 5; count of bases not matched to a gene: 7. The CDR3 region has the DNA TGTGCCAGCAGCTCCCCCGGGACAGAGTATGGCTACACCTTC. Protein sequence: CASSSPGTEYGYTF.

The rearrangement links TRBV12-5 to TRBJ2-3, with TRBD2 matching over 13 bases. The J segment lost 1 base and the V segment lost 0 bases, leaving 7 bases of the junction unmatched. Germline-derived CDR1 and CDR2 are LGHNT and FRNRAP. The CDR3 covers 19 residues. In nucleotides, the CDR3 is TGTGCTAGTGGTTTGGTCGGGACTAGCGGGGTCAGACGCACAGATACGCAGTATTTT. Its protein product is CASGLVGTSGVRRTDTQYF. Full variable domain (rest looked up from reference TRBV12-5 and TRBJ2-3): DARVTQTPRHKVTEMGQEVTMRCQPILGHNTVFWYRQTMMQGLELLAYFRNRAPLDDSGMPKDRFSAEMPDATLATLKIQPSEPRDSAVYFCASGLVGTSGVRRTDTQYFGPGTRLTVL.

In DNA form, the CDR3 reads TGTGCCAGCAGTTTTAGAGTTAGCAATCAGCCCCAGCATTTT. Its translation: CASSFRVSNQPQHF. The chain employs TRBV27 and TRBJ1-5; D unclear. Germline CDR1 reads MNHEY; CDR2 reads SMNVEV (reference sequence). The CDR3 contains 14 residues. Trimming shortened V by 3 bases and J by 0 bases, and 6 bases separated the two germline ends.

The chain uses TRBV19 and TRBJ1-5; 7 positions agree with TRBD1. The CDR3 covers 15 residues. The V and J ends lost 7 bases and 3 bases, in that order; junction bases with no gene match: 9. CDR1 and CDR2 (germline): LNHDA, SQIVND (reference sequence). The CDR3 nucleotides read TGTGCCAGTATTCACCGGGACAGACCCAATCAGCCCCAGCATTTT. This encodes CASIHRDRPNQPQHF.

This clone was counted once. The J gene is TRBJ1-3, the V gene TRBV19; D gene unclear. Germline values: CDR1 LNHDA, CDR2 SQIVND (reference sequence). V lost 5 bases to trimming and J lost 4 bases, with 21 bases between them. This CDR3 region has 17 residues. The CDR3 reads CASSSPSVGVSGNTIYF. The CDR3 DNA reads as TGTGCCAGTAGTTCTCCCTCAGTCGGGGTATCCGGAAACACCATATATTTT.

The chain employs TRBV11-2 and TRBJ2-7; weak D call: TRBD1 (6 bases). CDR1 SGHAT and CDR2 FQNNGV come from the germline V gene. Trimming removed 4 bases from V and 5 bases from J, with 12 bases in between. The CDR3 is 13 amino acids. CDR3 bases: TGTGCCAGCAGCTCCCGGGACACCAACGAGCAGTACTTC. It yields the protein CASSSRDTNEQYF. The complete variable domain, with remaining parts taken from reference TRBV11-2 and TRBJ2-7, reads EAGVAQSPRYKIIEKRQSVAFWCNPISGHATLYWYQQILGQGPKLLIQFQNNGVVDDSQLPKDRFSAERLKGVDSTLKIQPAKLEDSAVYLCASSSRDTNEQYFGPGTRLTVT.

V and J are TRBV4-1 and TRBJ2-4; D might be TRBD2 (6 bases). The CDR3 is 14 residues long. Trimming shortened V by 1 base and J by 6 bases, and 10 bases separated the two germline ends. Germline V gene sequence: CDR1 MGHRA, CDR2 YSYEKL. The CDR3 here is CASSQVGGRNIQYF. CDR3 DNA: TGCGCCAGCAGCCAAGTTGGAGGGAGAAACATTCAGTACTTC.

This sequence joins TRBV29-1 and TRBJ1-1, with 10 bases identical to TRBD1. The germline V gene has CDR1 SQVTM and CDR2 ANQGSEA. Trimming at V came to 6 bases and at J to 0 bases, leaving 19 bases not matched to a gene. This CDR3 comprises 19 residues. This CDR3 is CSVGTGDPFGTPLNTEAFF. The DNA of the CDR3 is TGCAGCGTGGGGACAGGGGATCCCTTCGGGACCCCGCTGAACACTGAAGCTTTCTTT.

The chain is built from TRBV7-9 and TRBJ1-2, with a possible D match to TRBD1 (5 bases). Trimming removed 5 bases from V and 12 bases from J, with 16 bases in between. CDR1 is SEHNR, CDR2 FQNEAQ, per germline (reference sequence). CDR3 length: 12 residues. The DNA for the CDR3 is TGTGCCAGCAGCGCGACAGCCGCCCGGGACACCTTC. This codes for CASSATAARDTF.

The V and J genes are TRBV7-8 and TRBJ2-1, with 8 nucleotides matching TRBD1. V was pared by 5 bases and J by 5 bases, with 5 bases of the junction left unmatched. Germline assignment: CDR1 SGHVS and CDR2 FQNEAQ. The CDR3 loop spans 14 amino acids. CDR3 DNA sequence: TGTGCCAGCAGCGTCCGGGACAGGAACAATGAGCAGTTCTTC. Residues: CASSVRDRNNEQFF.

The rearrangement uses TRBV7-3 and TRBJ1-5; possibly TRBD1 for D (5 bases). This CDR3 spans 15 amino acids. In germline, CDR1 is SGHTA, CDR2 FQGTGA. Trimming removed 1 base from V and 4 bases from J, with 11 bases in between. The CDR3 loop is CASSLNGASNQPQHF. DNA of the CDR3: TGTGCCAGCAGCTTAAATGGGGCTAGTAATCAGCCCCAGCATTTT.

This chain uses TRBV27 with TRBJ2-2; tentative D call: TRBD1 (5 bases). This CDR3 has 14 amino acids. CDR1 is MNHEY, CDR2 SMNVEV, per germline (reference sequence). Trimming pared 6 bases from V and 0 bases from J, leaving 8 bases between. The CDR3 reads CASRGHSNTGELFF. Written as DNA, the CDR3 is TGTGCCAGCAGAGGACACTCGAACACCGGGGAGCTGTTTTTT.